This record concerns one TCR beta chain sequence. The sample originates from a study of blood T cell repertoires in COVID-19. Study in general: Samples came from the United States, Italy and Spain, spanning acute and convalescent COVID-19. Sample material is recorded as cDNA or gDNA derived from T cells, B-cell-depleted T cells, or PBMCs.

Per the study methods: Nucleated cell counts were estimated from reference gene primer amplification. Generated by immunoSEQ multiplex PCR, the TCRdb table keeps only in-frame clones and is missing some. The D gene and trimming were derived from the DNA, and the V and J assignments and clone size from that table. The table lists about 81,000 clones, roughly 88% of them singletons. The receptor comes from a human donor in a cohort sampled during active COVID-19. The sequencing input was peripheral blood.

The CDR3 DNA reads as TGTGCCAGCAGTGAAGTGGGAGCGGGGGTTGAGACCCAGTACTTC. Translation gives CASSEVGAGVETQYF. The V and J genes are TRBV6-1 and TRBJ2-5; 8 bases are shared with TRBD2. V was clipped by 1 base and J by 5 bases; unmatched bases: 6. The germline gives CDR1 MNHNS, CDR2 SASEGT. The CDR3 spans 15 residues.